Listed below are T cell receptor beta chains from one sample, sequenced in a study of T cells in Graves' hyperthyroidism and ophthalmopathy. TCRdb passed the multiplex PCR reads through MiXCR, listing each CDR3 protein once. The sample shows about 180,000 distinct CDR3 sequences, over 15% of them seen only once. The specimen was blood. These receptor sequences come from a woman aged 45-59 years with Graves' hyperthyroidism. Both conserved end residues are part of each CDR3. D genes are given only for firm matches. Size tells how often a clone was seen (once, few, many) or the class of an expanded clone, and some rows leave it out.

clone_size,j_call,d_call,v_call,cdr3_nt,cdr3_aa
many,TRBJ1-1,-,TRBV6-4,TGTGCCAGCAGTGAGACGGAGAACACTGAAGCTTTCTTT,CASSETENTEAFF
many,TRBJ2-7,-,TRBV9,TGTGCCAGCAGACCCCATGGGGCAAAGCTCTACGAGCAGTACTTC,CASRPHGAKLYEQYF
few,TRBJ1-5,-,TRBV6-4,TGTGCCCAAACCCCAGGCGATAGCAATCAGCCCCAGCATTTT,CAQTPGDSNQPQHF
-,TRBJ1-3,-,TRBV12-3/TRBV12-4,TGTGCCAGCAGCCAAACGGTCAGGGGAGGAAACACCATATATTTT,CASSQTVRGGNTIYF
once,TRBJ1-1,-,TRBV30,TGTGCCTGGAGTGTACGTGGGAAGGGGCCCACTGAAGCTTTCTTT,CAWSVRGKGPTEAFF
many,TRBJ2-7,-,TRBV6-1,TGTGCCAGCAAGAAAACCCGAGACAGTTACTACGAGCAGTACTTC,CASKKTRDSYYEQYF
many,TRBJ2-1,TRBD1,TRBV28,TGTGCCAGCGGGACAGGGGGCGCCTACAATGAGCAGTTCTTC,CASGTGGAYNEQFF
many,TRBJ2-3,-,TRBV19,TGTGCCAGTAGGGACGCTAGTAATACGCAGTATTTT,CASRDASNTQYF
many,TRBJ1-1,-,TRBV11-1,TGTGCCAGCAGCTTATTTAGCAAGAACACTGAAGCTTTCTTT,CASSLFSKNTEAFF
-,TRBJ2-1,-,TRBV20-1,TGCAGTGCAGAGGGGGGGGGTTTGAGGGGTGAGCAGTTCTTC,CSAEGGGLRGEQFF
many,TRBJ1-1,-,TRBV6-2/TRBV6-3,TGTGCCAGCACCCCAGGGGAGTACACTGAAGCTTTCTTT,CASTPGEYTEAFF
many,TRBJ2-2,TRBD2,TRBV19,TGTGCCAGTAGCCCTACAATACTAGCGGGGGGGCCGGGCACCGGGGAGCTGTTTTTT,CASSPTILAGGPGTGELFF
many,TRBJ1-5,-,TRBV10-3,TGTGCCAGCAATTCCCGGGACCCTGATCAGCCCCAGCATTTT,CASNSRDPDQPQHF
many,TRBJ1-3,-,TRBV12-3/TRBV12-4,TGTGCCAGCAGCCCCAGGGCCTGGGGAAACACCATATATTTT,CASSPRAWGNTIYF
-,TRBJ1-2,TRBD1,TRBV20-1,TGCAGTGCTACTTTCGGGACAGTAAACCGGAACTATGGCTACACCTTC,CSATFGTVNRNYGYTF
many,TRBJ1-1,-,TRBV12-3/TRBV12-4,TGTGCCAGCAGTTTAGCTCTGACAGGGAACACTGAAGCTTTCTTT,CASSLALTGNTEAFF
many,TRBJ1-5,-,TRBV20-1,TGCAGTGCTAGGGGGGGTAGGGAACGCAATCAGCCCCAGCATTTT,CSARGGRERNQPQHF
many,TRBJ2-7,TRBD1,TRBV20-1,TGCAGTGCTAGAGATCATCAGGGGGTAATCTACGAGCAGTACTTC,CSARDHQGVIYEQYF
-,TRBJ2-5,-,TRBV11-2,TGTGCCAGCAGCTCGCGCCGAACCAGGGGTTCATCAAGAGAGACCCAGTACTTC,CASSSRRTRGSSRETQYF
many,TRBJ1-5,-,TRBV10-3,TGTGCCATCAGTGACTACAATCAGCCCCAGCATTTT,CAISDYNQPQHF
many,TRBJ1-5,-,TRBV27,TGTGCCAGCAGTTTTCAGGGGCGCACTCAGCCCCAGCATTTT,CASSFQGRTQPQHF
-,TRBJ1-5,-,TRBV6-5,TGTGCCAGCAGTTATACAGGGAGTCAGCCCCAGCATTTT,CASSYTGSQPQHF
-,TRBJ1-6,TRBD1,TRBV6-1,TGTGCCAGCAGTCCGGGACAGAGAAATTCACCCCTCCACTTT,CASSPGQRNSPLHF
many,TRBJ1-1,-,TRBV20-1,TGCAGTGCTAGGACCGCCCTGGGCACTGAAGCTTTCTTT,CSARTALGTEAFF
many,TRBJ1-1,-,TRBV12-3/TRBV12-4,TGTGCCAGCAGCGCGGGCACTGAAGCTTTCTTT,CASSAGTEAFF
many,TRBJ2-3,-,TRBV28,TGTGCCACCTTAGACAGACCACAAGATACGCAGTATTTT,CATLDRPQDTQYF
many,TRBJ2-1,TRBD2,TRBV5-1,TGCGCCAGCAGCTATAGGCTAGCGGGTTACAATGAGCAGTTCTTC,CASSYRLAGYNEQFF